Presented here are 30 T cell receptor beta chains from one specimen sequenced in a study of human T cells and chemical hapten exposure. TCRdb redid the calling of the RACE reads with MiXCR, one entry per CDR3 protein. The sample has 95,000 or so distinct CDR3 sequences, about 10% seen once; the top ten hold around 2.3%. Time point indicated: patch test 1, 2 weeks after DPC sensitization. Noted treatment: therapeutic diphenylcyclopropenone sensitization with weekly scalp DPC. The sample in question was whole blood, obtained in connection with sensitization to the hapten diphenylcyclopropenone (DPC). These receptors were obtained from a man aged 35 to 55 with alopecia areata. Some clones in this sample may be carry-over from other donors' samples.

The V and J genes are TRBV7-8 and TRBJ2-5; 7 bases are a match to TRBD2. The CDR3 loop spans 13 amino acids. Germline lookup yields CDR1 SGHVS and CDR2 FQNEAQ. The ends lost 8 bases at V and 7 bases at J; junction bases unmatched: 10. CDR3 in amino acids: CASLGLGRWTQYF. CDR3 in DNA: TGTGCCAGCCTGGGACTCGGGAGGTGGACCCAGTACTTC.

This clonotype was detected many times. The gene calls are TRBV4-3 and TRBJ2-7, with a tentative D call TRBD2 (6 bases). CDR1 and CDR2 from the germline V gene are LGHNA and YSLEER. The CDR3 extends over 14 amino acids. V was clipped by 0 bases and J by 6 bases, with 12 bases between them. CDR3 residues: CASSQDPGVREQYF. CDR3 DNA: TGCGCCAGCAGCCAAGACCCGGGAGTCCGCGAGCAGTACTTC.

The V call is TRBV2, the J call TRBJ2-2, with 9 nucleotides matching TRBD2. This CDR3 contains 14 residues. From germline, CDR1 is SNHLY and CDR2 FYNNEI. V shed 8 bases, J shed 0 bases, and the junction held 1 base outside the gene matches. CDR3 sequence reads: CASLAGSNTGELFF. Written as DNA, the CDR3 is TGTGCCAGCCTAGCGGGATCGAACACCGGGGAGCTGTTTTTT.

Only a few counts were recorded for this clonotype. The V call is TRBV20-1, the J call TRBJ2-5; 12 bases match TRBD2. From germline, CDR1 is DFQATT and CDR2 SNEGSKA (reference sequence). V gave up 0 bases and J gave up 2 bases; unmatched junction bases: 4. There are 16 residues in the CDR3. CDR3 loop: CSARDQGTSGQETQYF. CDR3 nucleotides: TGCAGTGCTAGAGATCAAGGGACTAGCGGGCAAGAGACCCAGTACTTC.

This clonotype was picked up a small number of times. The V gene is TRBV28, the J gene TRBJ2-7; weak D call: TRBD2 (7 bases). There are 13 residues in the CDR3. Deletions cut 2 bases from V and 8 bases from J, with 13 bases between. In germline, CDR1 is MDHEN, CDR2 SYDVKM. The CDR3 sequence: CASSLGRGDKQYF. In DNA, the CDR3 is TGTGCCAGCAGTTTAGGACGGGGGGACAAGCAGTACTTC.

This rearrangement joins TRBV30 to TRBJ2-3; perhaps TRBD2 as D (5 bases). V dropped 3 bases and J dropped 5 bases, with 18 bases sitting between them. The CDR3 is made up of 15 amino acids. The germline CDR1 and CDR2 sequences are GTSNPN and SVGIG (reference sequence). The CDR3 protein is CAWSSTLGFGDTQYF. The CDR3 DNA reads TGTGCCTGGAGCAGTACACTAGGGTTCGGAGATACGCAGTATTTT.

V gene TRBV25-1 combines with J gene TRBJ2-7, with D possibly TRBD1 on 5 matching bases. The germline V gene encodes CDR1 MGHDK and CDR2 SYGVNS. The CDR3 has 12 residues. CDR3 bases: TGTGCAACAGGTAGAAGCTCCTACGAGCAGTACTTC. It encodes CATGRSSYEQYF.

The J gene is TRBJ2-3, the V gene TRBV19; D not resolved. Trimming cost V 8 bases and J 6 bases, with 21 bases left between them. The germline gives CDR1 LNHDA, CDR2 SQIVND (reference sequence). This CDR3 comprises 15 residues. CDR3 DNA sequence: TGTGCCAGTGGATCTAGTTCAATTCAGGTGGATACGCAGTATTTT. Encoded protein: CASGSSSIQVDTQYF.

The V call is TRBV6-1, the J call TRBJ1-6; 7 nucleotides agree with TRBD1. The CDR3 totals 13 residues. Trimming removed 5 bases from V and 11 bases from J; junction bases left unmatched: 6. CDR1 MNHNS and CDR2 SASEGT come from the germline V gene. The CDR3 loop reads CASSSGGHAPLHF. As DNA, the CDR3 is TGTGCCAGCAGTTCAGGGGGGCATGCACCCCTCCACTTT.

V usage is TRBV1 and J usage is TRBJ2-3; the table assigns TRBD2, which was not confirmed against the DNA. TRBV1 is labeled a pseudogene. The CDR3 is 16 amino acids. The CDR3 is CTSSQVAGASTDTQYF. Here the CDR3 DNA reads TGCACCAGCAGCCAAGTGGCGGGAGCGAGCACAGATACGCAGTATTTT.

V usage is TRBV28 and J usage is TRBJ2-7; 7 positions agree with TRBD2. Germline-derived CDR1 and CDR2 are MDHEN and SYDVKM. There are 15 residues in the CDR3. Germline trimming cut 7 bases from V and 6 bases from J; bases unmatched to any gene: 15. For the CDR3, the DNA is TGTGCCAGCACGCCGACTAGCCGTGTTTCGGTCGAGCAGTACTTC. It encodes CASTPTSRVSVEQYF. Supplemented by reference TRBV28 and TRBJ2-7, the full variable domain reads DVKVTQSSRYLVKRTGEKVFLECVQDMDHENMFWYRQDPGLGLRLIYFSYDVKMKEKGDIPEGYSVSREKKERFSLILESASTNQTSMYLCASTPTSRVSVEQYFGPGTRLTVT.

This clonotype has a handful of counts. The V call is TRBV2, the J call TRBJ1-1; 8 bases agree with TRBD1. Germline values: CDR1 SNHLY, CDR2 FYNNEI. The CDR3 has 16 amino acids. The V segment lost 3 bases and the J segment 4 bases; nucleotides outside the gene matches: 10. The CDR3: CASSETRQGIGTEAFF. In nucleotides, the CDR3 is TGTGCCAGCAGTGAGACCCGACAGGGGATAGGCACTGAAGCTTTCTTT.

This clonotype was observed a few times. The chain links TRBV6-2 or TRBV6-3 to TRBJ1-5, with D possibly matching TRBD1 (6 bases). Germline-derived CDR1 and CDR2 are MNHEY and SVGEGT. This CDR3 spans 16 amino acids. The V end was cut by 6 bases, the J end by 6 bases, with 21 bases between. The CDR3 DNA sequence: TGTGCCAGCAGAACCAGCTACAGGGAAGGCTCTCAGCCCCAGCATTTT. Amino acid sequence: CASRTSYREGSQPQHF.

This clonotype appeared many times. CDR3 sequence reads: CASSDSGPSTDTQYF. The CDR3 DNA reads as TGTGCCAGCAGTGATAGCGGCCCTAGCACAGATACGCAGTATTTT. The rearrangement links TRBV2 to TRBJ2-3, with D possibly matching TRBD2 (6 bases). There are 15 residues in the CDR3. V lost 3 bases to trimming and J lost 0 bases, with 10 bases between them. Germline loops: CDR1 SNHLY, CDR2 FYNNEI.

This clonotype was found many times. J is TRBJ1-6 and V is TRBV5-1; possible D gene TRBD1, 5 bases. The CDR3 is 15 amino acids. Trimming left V 4 bases short and J 10 bases short, with 18 bases between. Germline lookup yields CDR1 SGHRS and CDR2 YFSETQ. The CDR3 sequence is CASSPAMGVGSPLHF. The CDR3 bases are TGCGCCAGCAGCCCAGCCATGGGGGTAGGGTCACCCCTCCACTTT.

This clonotype was counted only a few times. The chain employs TRBV6-2 or TRBV6-3 and TRBJ2-7; no clear D gene. The CDR3 extends over 16 amino acids. The germline V gene has CDR1 MNHEY and CDR2 SVGEGT. The V gene lost 2 bases and the J gene lost 3 bases, with 17 bases spanning the gap. CDR3 amino acids: CASSYPPSGGRYEQYV. The CDR3 DNA sequence: TGTGCCAGCAGTTACCCTCCCTCAGGCGGCCGCTACGAGCAGTACGTC.

This clonotype was seen ten or more times. The genes are TRBV29-1 and TRBJ2-7; no definite D call. V lost 4 bases, J lost 2 bases, and 12 bases lay in between. The CDR3 consists of 13 residues. Germline CDR1 and CDR2: SQVTM and ANQGSEA. The CDR3 protein is CSVGSGPAYEQYV. CDR3 DNA: TGCAGCGTTGGGTCCGGTCCAGCCTACGAGCAGTACGTC.

The J gene is TRBJ1-1, the V gene TRBV4-3; D possibly corresponds to TRBD1 (5 bases). Germline-derived CDR1 and CDR2 are LGHNA and YSLEER. This CDR3 has 14 residues. V was clipped by 0 bases and J by 3 bases, with 8 bases between them. The CDR3 reads CASSQDLGHTEAFF. For the CDR3, the DNA is TGCGCCAGCAGCCAAGATCTGGGACACACTGAAGCTTTCTTT.

V is TRBV27 and J is TRBJ2-2, with 9 positions matching TRBD2. This CDR3 has 20 residues. Per the germline V gene, CDR1 is MNHEY and CDR2 is SMNVEV (reference sequence). The V segment lost 3 bases and the J segment 2 bases; nucleotides outside the gene matches: 16. CDR3 DNA: TGTGCCAGCAGTTTTTTCCCCATAAGAATAGCGGGAGTAAACACCGGGGAGCTGTTTTTT. Translation: CASSFFPIRIAGVNTGELFF.

The J gene is TRBJ2-6, the V gene TRBV2; the D is unclear. The germline V gene encodes CDR1 SNHLY and CDR2 FYNNEI. This CDR3 comprises 15 residues. V shed 4 bases and J shed 2 bases, with 9 bases lying between them. CDR3 nucleotide sequence: TGTGCCAGCAGTGGATCCCGAACTGGGGCCAACGTCCTGACTTTC. It encodes CASSGSRTGANVLTF.

The chain links TRBV14 to TRBJ2-3; 10 nucleotides match TRBD2. J gave up 2 bases and V 3 bases, and 8 bases lay outside the gene matches. The germline V gene encodes CDR1 SGHDN and CDR2 FVKESK. This CDR3 region has 17 residues. The CDR3 DNA sequence: TGTGCCAGCAGCCAGGGCCTAGCGGGAGTCATCACAGATACGCAGTATTTT. It encodes CASSQGLAGVITDTQYF.

This clonotype was found many times. CDR3 sequence reads: CASSFTSGYASGELFF. DNA for the CDR3: TGTGCCAGCAGCTTCACTAGCGGATACGCATCCGGGGAGCTGTTTTTT. The gene calls are TRBV7-2 and TRBJ2-2; 8 bases fit TRBD2. Germline CDR1 and CDR2: SGHTA and FQGNSA. Trimming cost V 3 bases and J 6 bases; bases outside gene matches: 9. CDR3 size: 16 residues. Drawing the rest from reference TRBV7-2 and TRBJ2-2, the complete variable domain is GAGVSQSPSNKVTEKGKDVELRCDPISGHTALYWYRQSLGQGLEFLIYFQGNSAPDKSGLPSDRFSAERTGGSVSTLTIQRTQQEDSAVYLCASSFTSGYASGELFFGEGSRLTVL.

This clonotype was detected a few times. The chain carries TRBV5-1 and TRBJ1-1; TRBD1 matches 7 bases. This CDR3 is built from 15 residues. The junction had 6 bases not matched to a gene; V was cut back by 4 bases and J by 0 bases. Germline CDR1 and CDR2: SGHRS and YFSETQ. The CDR3 sequence is CASSNGQAMNTEAFF. CDR3 nucleotides: TGCGCCAGCAGCAATGGACAGGCAATGAACACTGAAGCTTTCTTT.

The genes are TRBV12-3 or TRBV12-4 and TRBJ2-5, with 7 bases fitting TRBD2. Unmatched junction bases numbered 4, after V lost 0 bases and J lost 6 bases. The CDR3 has 14 residues. CDR3 sequence: CASSLAGGGQTQYF. The DNA for the CDR3 is TGTGCCAGCAGTTTAGCGGGCGGGGGACAGACCCAGTACTTC.

This clonotype was seen a handful of times. J is TRBJ1-4 and V is TRBV2; D perhaps matches TRBD1 (6 bases). In germline, CDR1 is SNHLY, CDR2 FYNNEI. V was cut by 8 bases and J by 4 bases, with 17 bases left in between. This CDR3 comprises 15 residues. The CDR3 nucleotides read TGTGCCAGCGCGGGTCTTGCACAGGGTAATGAAAAACTGTTTTTT. As protein: CASAGLAQGNEKLFF.

This clonotype was counted many times. This chain uses TRBV6-1 with TRBJ1-5; possibly TRBD1 for D (6 bases). Deletions cut 3 bases from V and 11 bases from J, with 17 bases between. This CDR3 is built from 14 residues. Germline assignment: CDR1 MNHNS and CDR2 SASEGT. The CDR3 bases are TGTGCCAGCAGTGAGGGACATTTAACGGGGGCCCAGCATTTT. Protein sequence: CASSEGHLTGAQHF.

This clonotype was counted only a few times. The chain uses TRBV3-1 and TRBJ1-1, with D unresolved. Germline V lookup: CDR1 LGHDT, CDR2 YNNKEL (reference sequence). Trimming shortened V by 1 base and J by 0 bases, and 3 bases separated the two germline ends. The CDR3 spans 13 residues. This chain's CDR3 is CASSQALNTEAFF. Written as DNA, the CDR3 is TGTGCCAGCAGCCAAGCCTTGAACACTGAAGCTTTCTTT.

In regard to this clonotype: A junction end diverges from the germline sequence, so it may reflect a read error. This rearrangement joins TRBV7-9 to TRBJ2-1; tentatively, D is TRBD1 (6 bases). Germline V lookup: CDR1 SEHNR, CDR2 FQNEAQ (reference sequence). There are 14 residues in the CDR3. CDR3 residues: CASSLRDTYSEQFF. The CDR3 bases are TGTGCCAGCAGCCTCCGGGACACCTACAGTGAGCAGTTCTTC.

This sequence joins TRBV7-9 and TRBJ1-6; D call uncertain. The ends were cut back, 2 bases at V and 9 bases at J, with 11 bases in the middle. Germline V gene sequence: CDR1 SEHNR, CDR2 FQNEAQ (reference sequence). The CDR3 length is 14 residues. Here the CDR3 DNA reads TGTGCCAGCAGCTTATCGCCTAGTATTTCACCCCTCCACTTT. Translated, it gives CASSLSPSISPLHF.

This clonotype was counted many times. The chain employs TRBV30 and TRBJ2-3; D gene unclear. The CDR3 has 13 amino acids. Trimming stripped 0 bases from V and 4 bases from J, with 8 bases between. Germline V gene lookup returns CDR1 GTSNPN and CDR2 SVGIG (reference sequence). Here the CDR3 reads CAWSVPYADTQYF. CDR3 nucleotides: TGTGCCTGGAGTGTTCCATATGCAGATACGCAGTATTTT.